Listed below are T cell receptor beta chains from one sample, sequenced in a study of T cells after yellow fever vaccination. TCRdb recomputed calls from the 5' RACE reads with MiXCR, one row per CDR3 protein. Found here are roughly 160,000 distinct CDR3 sequences, around 7% of them singletons; the top ten hold roughly 2.5%. This specimen was CD4+ T cells sorted from PBMCs, taken 5 to 6 days after the first yellow fever vaccination. These receptors came from a man younger than 35 who received the YFV17D yellow fever vaccine. Both conserved end residues are part of each CDR3. The D gene is left open where the match is weak. A clone size is listed for some rows: how often the clone was seen (once, few, many), or a class if it is expanded.

CDR3	DNA	size	J	V	D
CARATGTEAFF	TGTGCTAGGGCTACGGGCACTGAAGCTTTCTTT	few	TRBJ1-1	TRBV12-5	.
CASSPVAAEGTQYF	TGTGCCAGTTCCCCCGTGGCCGCCGAGGGGACCCAGTACTTC	few	TRBJ2-5	TRBV19	.
CASSPGGPRPNEQFF	TGTGCCAGCAGCCCAGGAGGGCCACGACCCAATGAGCAGTTCTTC	many	TRBJ2-1	TRBV9	.
CASSLGTGRRNEQFF	TGTGCCAGCAGCTTGGGGACAGGCCGTCGGAATGAGCAGTTCTTC	many	TRBJ2-1	TRBV5-5	TRBD1
CASSPRDTQYF	TGTGCCAGCAGCCCGAGAGATACGCAGTATTTT	many	TRBJ2-3	TRBV18	.
CASGLGIFSGELFF	TGTGCCAGCGGCCTCGGGATCTTCAGCGGGGAGCTGTTTTTT	.	TRBJ2-2	TRBV5-5	.
CASRRDSGQNGNTIYF	TGTGCCAGCAGACGCGACAGTGGGCAGAATGGAAACACCATATATTTT	.	TRBJ1-3	TRBV12-3/TRBV12-4	.
CASSPFIATNEKLFF	TGCGCCAGCAGCCCTTTTATTGCAACTAATGAAAAACTGTTTTTT	many	TRBJ1-4	TRBV4-3	.
CAIRVQEGTEAFF	TGTGCCATCAGAGTACAGGAGGGGACTGAAGCTTTCTTT	.	TRBJ1-1	TRBV10-3	.
CASSLITGTDTQYF	TGTGCCAGCAGCTTAATAACAGGGACAGATACGCAGTATTTT	many	TRBJ2-3	TRBV7-3	.
CASGTGNTGELFF	TGTGCCAGCGGAACAGGGAACACCGGGGAGCTGTTTTTT	many	TRBJ2-2	TRBV12-3/TRBV12-4	.
CASSMGEDTEAFF	TGTGCCAGTAGTATGGGGGAGGACACTGAAGCTTTCTTT	many	TRBJ1-1	TRBV19	.
CASSKGVNQPQHF	TGTGCCAGCAGCAAAGGGGTCAATCAGCCCCAGCATTTT	many	TRBJ1-5	TRBV21-1	.
CSGLTSGLTNEQFF	TGCAGCGGCTTAACTAGCGGACTTACCAATGAGCAGTTCTTC	many	TRBJ2-1	TRBV29-1	TRBD2
CASSLRFRDSYTF	TGTGCCAGCAGCCTCAGATTTCGGGATAGCTACACCTTC	.	TRBJ1-2	TRBV11-2	.
CASSRRETYEQYF	TGCGCCAGTTCTAGGCGGGAAACCTACGAGCAGTACTTC	many	TRBJ2-7	TRBV10-2	.
CASSTRGGVSTDTQYF	TGTGCCAGCAGCACCAGAGGGGGCGTCAGCACAGATACGCAGTATTTT	.	TRBJ2-3	TRBV11-3	TRBD1
CASSLVGSSTDTQYF	TGTGCCAGCAGCTTAGTCGGTTCTAGCACAGATACGCAGTATTTT	many	TRBJ2-3	TRBV7-9	.
CACKSMGTDTQYF	TGTGCCTGCAAATCTATGGGAACAGATACGCAGTATTTT	many	TRBJ2-3	TRBV12-3/TRBV12-4	.
CAISPQAGLEQFF	TGTGCCATCTCCCCCCAAGCGGGGCTGGAGCAGTTCTTC	many	TRBJ2-1	TRBV10-3	TRBD2
CSARDRLGHGTDTQYF	TGCAGTGCTAGAGATCGTCTAGGGCACGGCACAGATACGCAGTATTTT	.	TRBJ2-3	TRBV20-1	.
CASSVSSGQGTNEQFF	TGTGCCAGCAGTGTTTCATCGGGACAGGGGACCAATGAGCAGTTCTTC	many	TRBJ2-1	TRBV12-3/TRBV12-4	TRBD1
CASSQEGGASSNQPQHF	TGTGCCAGCTCACAAGAGGGGGGGGCCAGTAGCAATCAGCCCCAGCATTTT	few	TRBJ1-5	TRBV18	.
CASSLQDATNEKLFF	TGTGCCAGCAGTTTACAGGATGCAACTAATGAAAAACTGTTTTTT	few	TRBJ1-4	TRBV6-5	.
CASSLQGAQPQHF	TGTGCCAGCAGCTTACAGGGGGCTCAGCCCCAGCATTTT	few	TRBJ1-5	TRBV7-2	TRBD1
CASRPLGGTEAFF	TGTGCCAGCAGACCTTTAGGGGGTACTGAAGCTTTCTTT	many	TRBJ1-1	TRBV27	.
CASSPRQGRMDNSPLHF	TGTGCCAGCTCCCCACGACAGGGAAGGATGGATAATTCACCCCTCCACTTT	.	TRBJ1-6	TRBV18	TRBD1
CASSPLRDRVDNEQFF	TGTGCCAGCAGTCCCCTCCGGGACAGGGTGGACAATGAGCAGTTCTTC	medium-sized	TRBJ2-1	TRBV6-2/TRBV6-3	TRBD1
CASSLSRQGGYGYTF	TGCGCCAGCAGTCTATCCCGGCAGGGTGGCTATGGCTACACCTTC	.	TRBJ1-2	TRBV5-1	.
CASSESQFNQPQHF	TGTGCCAGCAGTGAAAGTCAGTTCAATCAGCCCCAGCATTTT	.	TRBJ1-5	TRBV25-1	.
CASSTTSPQYNEQFF	TGCGCCAGCAGCACCACAAGCCCTCAATACAATGAGCAGTTCTTC	many	TRBJ2-1	TRBV5-1	.
CASRQGENIQYF	TGTGCCAGCAGACAGGGGGAAAACATTCAGTACTTC	.	TRBJ2-4	TRBV6-2/TRBV6-3	TRBD1
CASSLTGEDKKLFF	TGCGCCAGCAGCTTAACAGGGGAGGACAAAAAACTGTTTTTT	many	TRBJ1-4	TRBV5-1	TRBD1
CASSRWGARADTQYF	TGCGCCAGCAGTCGATGGGGCGCTCGGGCAGATACGCAGTATTTT	many	TRBJ2-3	TRBV23-1	.
CASSQQADSTEAFF	TGCGCCAGCAGTCAACAGGCGGATTCGACTGAAGCTTTCTTT	few	TRBJ1-1	TRBV5-1	.
CASSSRVNEKLFF	TGTGCCAGCAGTTCCAGGGTGAATGAAAAACTGTTTTTT	few	TRBJ1-4	TRBV6-2/TRBV6-3	.
CASSYSGAGNQPQHF	TGTGCCAGCAGTTACTCAGGGGCGGGCAATCAGCCCCAGCATTTT	few	TRBJ1-5	TRBV6-5	.